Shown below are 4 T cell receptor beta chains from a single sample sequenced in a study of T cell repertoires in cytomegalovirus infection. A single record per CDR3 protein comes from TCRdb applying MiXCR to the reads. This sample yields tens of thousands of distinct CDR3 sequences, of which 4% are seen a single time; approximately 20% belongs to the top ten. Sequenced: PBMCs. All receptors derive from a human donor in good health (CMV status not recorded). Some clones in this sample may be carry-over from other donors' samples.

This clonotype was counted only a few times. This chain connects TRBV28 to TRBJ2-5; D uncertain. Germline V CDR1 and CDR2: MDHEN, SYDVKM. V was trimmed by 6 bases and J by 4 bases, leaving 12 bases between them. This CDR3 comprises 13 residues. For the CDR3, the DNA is TGTGCCAGCAGCTCCGGTATTCCAGAGACCCAGTACTTC. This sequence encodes CASSSGIPETQYF.

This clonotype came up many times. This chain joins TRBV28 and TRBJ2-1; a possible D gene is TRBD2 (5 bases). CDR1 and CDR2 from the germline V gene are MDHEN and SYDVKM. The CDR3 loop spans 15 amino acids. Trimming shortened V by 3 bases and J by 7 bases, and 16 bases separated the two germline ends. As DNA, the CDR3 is TGTGCCAGCAGTTTCGTAGCCCTCCGGGGAAATGAGCAGTTCTTC. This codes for CASSFVALRGNEQFF.

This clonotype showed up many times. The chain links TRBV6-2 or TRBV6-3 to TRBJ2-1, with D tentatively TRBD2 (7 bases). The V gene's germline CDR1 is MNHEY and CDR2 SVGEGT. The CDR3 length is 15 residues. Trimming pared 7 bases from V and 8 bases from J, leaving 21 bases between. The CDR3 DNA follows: TGTGCCAGCACCGACCGCGTAGGGGGGGTGGATGAGCAGTTCTTC. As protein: CASTDRVGGVDEQFF.

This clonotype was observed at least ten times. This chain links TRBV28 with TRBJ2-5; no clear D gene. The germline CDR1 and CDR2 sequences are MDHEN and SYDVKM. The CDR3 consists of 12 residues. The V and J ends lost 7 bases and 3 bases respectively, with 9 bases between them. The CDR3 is CASNGGKETQYF. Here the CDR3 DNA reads TGTGCCAGCAATGGCGGCAAAGAGACCCAGTACTTC.